Listed below are T cell receptor beta chains from one sample, sequenced in a study of OX40 agonist ivuxolimab in advanced cancers. Assay used: immunoSEQ multiplex PCR; TCRdb lists only in-frame clones, some missing. This table has tens of thousands of clones, over 75% appearing once. The sample here was CD4+ or CD8+ T cells sorted from blood, taken in a trial of the OX40 agonist ivuxolimab. The receptors shown here come from an adult with an advanced solid tumor such as melanoma, head and neck, liver or kidney cancer. The CDR3 runs from the conserved cysteine through the conserved F or W. The order of the fields is V gene, J gene, CDR3 protein.

TRBV28	TRBJ2-3	CASSSTGEITDTQYF
TRBV4-2	TRBJ1-2	CASSQGPDRKDYGYTF
TRBV7-2	TRBJ2-5	CASSPDRTQETQYF
TRBV2	TRBJ2-2	CASSPRQSNTGELFF
TRBV6-5	TRBJ1-4	CASSYSRQQNEKLFF
TRBV10-3	TRBJ2-5	CAIKVAGGPQETQYF
TRBV5-1	TRBJ2-1	CASSLDRGNEQFF
TRBV27	TRBJ2-7	CASSAFRDRIQYF
TRBV5-1	TRBJ2-7	CASSPGGERYYEQYF
TRBV13	TRBJ2-7	CASSWEGLGGGYEQYF
TRBV7-9	TRBJ2-5	CASSISGRDFQETQYF
TRBV12-5	TRBJ1-4	CASGLTQYIQQGQGVEKLFF
TRBV6-4	TRBJ1-5	CASTGCLSQPQHF
TRBV5-6	TRBJ2-5	CASSWTGEYQETQYF
TRBV7-9	TRBJ2-2	CASSLGLAVTGELFF
TRBV12-2	TRBJ1-5	CASRSRPEGQPQHF
TRBV7-9	TRBJ1-4	CASSLAAGDEKLFF
TRBV18	TRBJ2-2	CASSPDSGDSGELFF
TRBV6-4	TRBJ1-2	CASSPGTGLPYGYTF
TRBV30	TRBJ2-7	CAWREPWAYEQYF
TRBV5-1	TRBJ1-4	CASSLDRGGEKLFF
TRBV10-3	TRBJ1-4	CAIRGGLDNEKLFF
TRBV2	TRBJ2-1	CASSQVSGYNEQFF
TRBV11-3	TRBJ2-1	CASSSPRHNEQFF
TRBV2	TRBJ1-6	CASRDGTGNYSPLHF
TRBV6-6	TRBJ2-1	CASSYTSGRALEQFF
TRBV5-1	TRBJ2-1	CASSPYGTTYNEQFF
TRBV27	TRBJ2-7	CASSLRVDGYEQYF
TRBV18	TRBJ2-1	CASSLQGDNEQFF
TRBV9	TRBJ1-1	CASSPSYVRANTEAFF
TRBV29-1	TRBJ1-1	CSVVGGDTEAFF
TRBV12-5	TRBJ2-3	CASGTGEGTDTQYF
TRBV4-1	TRBJ2-2	CASSRVGDTGELFF
TRBV27	TRBJ2-5	CASSPGLAEETQYF
TRBV6-5	TRBJ2-3	CASSFRGIGTDTQYF
TRBV2	TRBJ1-2	CASSDGGGSSYGYTF
TRBV14	TRBJ2-1	CASSLRERQFF
TRBV6-4	TRBJ2-5	CASSDSILGEETQYF
TRBV9	TRBJ2-1	CASSVGGGMGNEQFF
TRBV7-8	TRBJ1-1	CASSLDTYTEAFF
TRBV4-3	TRBJ1-5	CASSQDGYRGLQPQHF
TRBV28	TRBJ2-7	CASSLRGTGGDEQYF